This TCR beta chain came from a study of CD8+ T cells in alopecia areata. Study as a whole: Percentage of affected scalp area was the basis on which treated patients' severity was scored. Study-wide results and caveats: In scalp and blood, many expanded lesional clones persisted during tofacitinib.

Worth noting for this clone: The antigen is unknown.

Reverse transcribed after extraction, RNA yielded cDNA as the sequencing template. Profiled with immunoSEQ multiplex PCR; TCRdb holds only in-frame clones, not every one. This table holds under 350,000 clones, roughly 64% found once. Treatment noted: oral pan-JAK inhibitor, 5-10 mg twice daily. Researchers took lesional scalp punch biopsies and peripheral blood from people who were alopecia areata patients. The clonotype was recovered from a human donor with alopecia areata. Material: CD4+ T cells sorted from blood, obtained at week 24, from a patient treated with tofacitinib.

CDR3 amino acids: CASSQETPTPNTEAFF. In DNA, the CDR3 is TGCGCCAGCAGCCAAGAAACCCCGACACCGAACACTGAAGCTTTCTTT. The rearrangement joins TRBV4-1 to TRBJ1-1; no clear D. The CDR3 is made up of 16 amino acids. CDR1 is MGHRA, CDR2 YSYEKL, per germline. The V gene lost 0 bases and the J gene lost 1 base, with 12 bases spanning the gap.